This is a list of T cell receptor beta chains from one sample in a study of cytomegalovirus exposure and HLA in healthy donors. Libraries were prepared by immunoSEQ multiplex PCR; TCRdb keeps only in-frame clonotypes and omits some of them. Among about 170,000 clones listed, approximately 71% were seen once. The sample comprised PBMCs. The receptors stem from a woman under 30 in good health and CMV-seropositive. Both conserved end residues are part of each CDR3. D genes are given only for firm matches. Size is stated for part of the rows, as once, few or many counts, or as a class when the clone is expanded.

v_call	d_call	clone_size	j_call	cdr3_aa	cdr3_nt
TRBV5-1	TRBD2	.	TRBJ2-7	CASTTSGGAASYEQYF	TGCGCCAGCACGACTAGCGGGGGGGCCGCCTCCTACGAGCAGTACTTC
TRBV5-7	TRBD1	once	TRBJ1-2	CASSCVYGQGVVNYGYTF	TGTGCCAGCAGCTGCGTTTATGGACAGGGGGTTGTTAACTATGGCTACACCTTC
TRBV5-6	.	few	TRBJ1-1	CASSFRQDMNTEAFF	TGTGCCAGCAGCTTTCGCCAAGACATGAACACTGAAGCTTTCTTT
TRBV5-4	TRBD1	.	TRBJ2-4	CASSPGTGTKNIQYF	TGTGCCAGCAGCCCCGGGACAGGGACCAAAAACATTCAGTACTTC
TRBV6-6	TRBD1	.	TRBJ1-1	CATSTGGAGQAFF	TGTGCCACCTCGACAGGGGGCGCGGGTCAAGCTTTCTTT
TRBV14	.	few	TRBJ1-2	CASSQEGGDYGYTF	TGTGCCAGCAGCCAAGAAGGCGGTGACTATGGCTACACCTTC
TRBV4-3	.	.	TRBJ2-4	CASSQGGGAAPRDIQYF	TGCGCCAGCAGCCAAGGAGGAGGGGCCGCTCCTCGGGACATTCAGTACTTC
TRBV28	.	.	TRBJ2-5	CASSFLMYQETQYF	TGTGCCAGCAGTTTCCTTATGTACCAAGAGACCCAGTACTTC
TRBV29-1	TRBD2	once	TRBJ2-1	CSDVRGGGEQLF	TGCAGCGACGTGCGCGGGGGAGGTGAGCAGCTCTTC
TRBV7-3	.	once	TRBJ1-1	CASSPRGGRTEAFF	TGTGCCAGCAGCCCCAGGGGCGGTAGGACTGAAGCTTTCTTT
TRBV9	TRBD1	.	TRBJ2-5	CASSSRGDSQETQYF	TGTGCCAGCAGCTCCCGAGGGGACAGCCAAGAGACCCAGTACTTC